Below are 5 T cell receptor beta chains sequenced from a single sample in a study of graft-versus-host responses after intestinal transplantation. TCRdb's copy holds only in-frame clones and misses some; the assay was immunoSEQ multiplex PCR. Found here are over 20,000 clones, approximately 92% of them singletons; the top ten hold around 46%. The source was PBMCs, collected roughly 270 days after intestinal transplant. Source of these receptors: a human patient who received an intestinal transplant, so some T cells may come from the graft donor.

The V gene is TRBV27, the J gene TRBJ1-5; the D is unclear. The ends were cut back, 0 bases at V and 7 bases at J, with 10 bases in the middle. The CDR3 is made up of 14 amino acids. Germline V gives CDR1 MNHEY, CDR2 SMNVEV (reference sequence). CDR3 nucleotide sequence: TGTGCCAGCAGTTTATCGAACCCAAGGCAGCCCCAGCATTTT. This translates into CASSLSNPRQPQHF.

V is TRBV6-1 and J is TRBJ1-3; D is uncertain. Germline loops: CDR1 MNHNS, CDR2 SASEGT. The germline V and J ends were trimmed by 7 bases and 0 bases, with 10 bases remaining between them. The CDR3 is 14 residues long. The CDR3, as DNA: TGTGCCAGCAATCATGGTTCCTCTGGAAACACCATATATTTT. Translated, it gives CASNHGSSGNTIYF.

The genes are TRBV27 and TRBJ1-4; D is unclear. Between the trimmed V and J ends, which lost 3 bases and 4 bases, there was a span of 6 bases. CDR1 MNHEY and CDR2 SMNVEV come from the germline V gene (reference sequence). The CDR3 covers 13 residues. For the CDR3, the DNA is TGTGCCAGCAGTTTTAAGATTAATGAAAAACTGTTTTTT. It translates to CASSFKINEKLFF.

The chain couples TRBV25-1 to TRBJ1-2; D perhaps matches TRBD1 (5 bases). Per germline, CDR1 MGHDK and CDR2 SYGVNS. The length of the CDR3 is 11 residues. V was clipped by 6 bases and J by 6 bases, with 8 bases between them. The CDR3 region is CASSQGNGYTF. For the CDR3, the DNA is TGTGCCAGCAGCCAGGGTAATGGCTACACCTTC.

This chain connects TRBV15 to TRBJ1-1; no definite D call. Germline-derived CDR1 and CDR2 are LNHNV and YYDKDF (reference sequence). Trimming cost V 5 bases and J 1 base, with 11 bases left between them. CDR3 length: 14 amino acids. CDR3 sequence (DNA): TGTGCCACCAGCGAGGTAGGGAAGAACACTGAAGCTTTCTTT. Its translation is CATSEVGKNTEAFF.